The rows below give T cell receptor beta chains drawn from one sample of a study of blood T cell repertoires in COVID-19. This table comes from immunoSEQ multiplex PCR, and its TCRdb copy is limited to in-frame clones, with some not included. Of about 82,000 clones detected, roughly 80% appear once; the ten largest clones hold approximately 20%. Sequences were obtained from peripheral blood. These receptors were taken from a man older than 75 with active or convalescent COVID-19. Each CDR3 is given with its conserved first and last residue.

CDR3aa	v_gene	j_gene
CASSQGSSGSNEQFF	TRBV4-1	TRBJ2-1
CAISVQGANGYTF	TRBV10-3	TRBJ1-2
CASNLPNYGYTF	TRBV6-5	TRBJ1-2
CASKPRVTGELFF	TRBV7-2	TRBJ2-2
CASSLAGTRGNYGYTF	TRBV7-9	TRBJ1-2
CASSPIVGRIGEDTQYF	TRBV5-1	TRBJ2-3
CASSPQGMGTEAFF	TRBV18	TRBJ1-1
CASSHTGNYGYTF	TRBV11-2	TRBJ1-2
CASGHGQGDYNEQFF	TRBV12-5	TRBJ2-1
CESWGDTGELFF	TRBV6-5	TRBJ2-2
CASSPQIVSDYGYTF	TRBV4-1	TRBJ1-2
CASSYVQGVYGYTF	TRBV6-6	TRBJ1-2
CASSLGQYTGELFF	TRBV11-2	TRBJ2-2
CASRRLGGLSAKNIQYF	TRBV28	TRBJ2-4
CASSPKRREHNSPLHF	TRBV21-1	TRBJ1-6
CASSRITGTANTEAFF	TRBV6-6	TRBJ1-1
CATSAPFGRRGLQETQYF	TRBV24-1	TRBJ2-5
CASSLGVEETQYF	TRBV11-3	TRBJ2-5
CASTWDGSFTGELFF	TRBV5-1	TRBJ2-2
CASSPPNQLAKNIQYF	TRBV18	TRBJ2-4
CASSPLLREGPYNEQFF	TRBV18	TRBJ2-1
CASSFSGRGSDEQFF	TRBV28	TRBJ2-1
CASSSDRSGTQYF	TRBV27	TRBJ2-5
CASSLGQGMNTEAFF	TRBV11-3	TRBJ1-1
CASSQTGGGRYNEQFF	TRBV4-2	TRBJ2-1
CASSLLGQNTEAFF	TRBV28	TRBJ1-1
CASSLVSGMNYGYTF	TRBV7-2	TRBJ1-2
CATSESPQGLKNTEAFF	TRBV24-1	TRBJ1-1
CASSSGPYNEQFF	TRBV2	TRBJ2-1
CASSQDRSSGYNEQFF	TRBV3-1/TRBV3-2	TRBJ2-1
CASSPSRGRGLGYTF	TRBV25-1	TRBJ1-2
CASSQDRATSPLHF	TRBV4-1	TRBJ1-6
CAWSVPSGRDNEKLFF	TRBV30	TRBJ1-4
CASSYWGRGQFF	TRBV6-2/TRBV6-3	TRBJ2-1
CASKRQGTWSGELFF	TRBV2	TRBJ2-2
CASSLLGGQSSTDTQYF	TRBV5-1	TRBJ2-3
CSGREANEKLFF	TRBV29-1	TRBJ1-4
CASRGGTPQTGELFF	TRBV9	TRBJ2-2
CASSRGPGEKLFF	TRBV6-5	TRBJ1-4
CASSPNRGRGNTEAFF	TRBV18	TRBJ1-1
CAWSMRSAYEKLFF	TRBV30	TRBJ1-4
CASSLVLAGNTDTQYF	TRBV5-1	TRBJ2-3
CATRGGVNQPQHF	TRBV24-1	TRBJ1-5
CASSLDRADNEQFF	TRBV27	TRBJ2-1
CATSDHDRGIIF	TRBV24-1	TRBJ1-1
CASSPIRASGSTDTQYF	TRBV6-2/TRBV6-3	TRBJ2-3